Reported below is one TCR beta chain. The sample comes from a study of early stage breast cancer tumors. Study-level information: Among roughly 12 ER+/PR+/HER2- tumors, eight were ductal, four lobular.

Trimming cost V 0 bases and J 1 base, with 7 bases left between them. CDR3 length: 14 residues. Germline V gene lookup returns CDR1 SGDLS and CDR2 YYNGEE. Libraries were prepared by immunoSEQ multiplex PCR; TCRdb keeps only in-frame clonotypes and omits some of them. Among 6,000 or so clones listed, roughly 80% were seen once. Sampling of the adjacent normal breast tissue occurred roughly 1.8-4 cm from the tumor. Often about 90-310 mg of normal breast tissue was needed for DNA. This TCR came from a person aged 65 to 85 with breast cancer. The specimen sequenced was normal breast tissue next to the tumor. V usage is TRBV9 and J usage is TRBJ1-1, with D tentatively TRBD1 (5 bases). CDR3 protein: CASSVGQRNTEAFF. The CDR3, as DNA: TGTGCCAGCAGCGTAGGACAGAGGAACACTGAAGCTTTCTTT.